This entry lists 17 T cell receptor beta chains sequenced from one sample in a study of cytomegalovirus exposure and HLA in healthy donors. Primers included in the PCR were 60 Vbeta and 13 Jbeta primers. Profiling relied on immunoSEQ multiplex PCR, and the TCRdb table lists in-frame clones only, not all of them. The sample shows under 250,000 clones, just under 80% of them seen only once. Input material: PBMCs. Every receptor here comes from a boy between 10 and 17 years old in good health and CMV-seronegative.

The rearrangement uses TRBV7-8 and TRBJ1-5, with TRBD1 matching over 9 bases. V lost 5 bases, J lost 4 bases, and 9 bases stayed unmatched. Per germline, CDR1 SGHVS and CDR2 FQNEAQ. This CDR3 has 16 amino acids. This CDR3 reads CASSPTGTGHNQPQHF. CDR3 DNA: TGTGCCAGCAGCCCCACCGGGACAGGGCATAATCAGCCCCAGCATTTT.

V gene TRBV6-6 combines with J gene TRBJ1-3; D is ambiguous. Germline V gene lookup returns CDR1 MNHNY and CDR2 SVGAGI (reference sequence). V lost 2 bases, J lost 7 bases, and 6 bases lay in between. The CDR3 spans 12 residues. The CDR3 DNA is TGTGCCAGCAGTTACCCCGGGAACACCATATATTTT. This sequence encodes CASSYPGNTIYF.

The chain joins TRBV5-1 to TRBJ2-1, with a possible D match to TRBD2 (6 bases). CDR1 is SGHRS and CDR2 is YFSETQ in the germline V gene. The V end was cut by 2 bases, the J end by 4 bases, with 13 bases between. The CDR3 contains 15 residues. DNA for the CDR3: TGCGCCAGCAGCTTCTTGGAGGGAGGATACAATGAGCAGTTCTTC. Encoded protein: CASSFLEGGYNEQFF.

The chain joins TRBV19 to TRBJ1-1, with D possibly TRBD1 on 6 matching bases. The V gene's germline CDR1 is LNHDA and CDR2 SQIVND (reference sequence). V shed 3 bases and J shed 4 bases, with 9 bases lying between them. The CDR3 consists of 13 residues. The CDR3 sequence is CASSIWGRTEAFF. Written as DNA, the CDR3 is TGTGCCAGTAGTATTTGGGGGCGCACTGAAGCTTTCTTT.

The rearrangement links TRBV12-2 to TRBJ2-7; TRBD2, the table's D call, was not compared with the DNA. TRBV12-2 is given as a pseudogene. The CDR3 length is 13 residues. The CDR3 is CASRLDLYYEQYF. In nucleotides, the CDR3 is TGTGCAAGTCGCTTAGACCTATACTACGAGCAGTACTTC.

Worth noting for this clone: Other DNA sequences in the sample encode the same CDR3. The V and J genes are TRBV10-3 and TRBJ1-2, with D possibly being TRBD1 (6 bases). The CDR3 contains 13 residues. Germline V gives CDR1 ENHRY, CDR2 SYGVKD. V was pared by 2 bases and J by 8 bases, with 12 bases between. This CDR3 is CAISEGQPQGYTF. DNA for the CDR3: TGTGCCATCAGTGAGGGACAGCCGCAAGGCTACACCTTC.

This chain uses TRBV6-5 with TRBJ1-4, with 8 positions matching TRBD1. The V and J ends lost 4 bases and 7 bases, in that order; junction bases with no gene match: 11. CDR3 length: 16 amino acids. The germline V gene encodes CDR1 MNHEY and CDR2 SVGAGI. CDR3 in DNA: TGTGCCAGCAGTTTCGACGGACAGGGTGGGAGTGAAAAACTGTTTTTT. Amino acid sequence: CASSFDGQGGSEKLFF.

This rearrangement joins TRBV6-5 to TRBJ1-1; unclear D gene. The V gene's germline CDR1 is MNHEY and CDR2 SVGAGI. The V and J ends lost 2 bases and 4 bases respectively, with 11 bases between them. The CDR3 covers 14 residues. The CDR3 loop is CASSYARLGTEAFF. The CDR3 region has the DNA TGTGCCAGCAGTTACGCCAGACTTGGCACTGAAGCTTTCTTT.

The gene calls are TRBV6-4 and TRBJ2-1, with 10 bases identical to TRBD2. The germline V gene has CDR1 MRHNA and CDR2 SNTAGT. The V gene end was trimmed by 6 bases and the J gene end by 4 bases; junction bases not matched to a gene: 6. The CDR3 runs 15 residues. CDR3 in amino acids: CASSELAGGYNEQFF. In nucleotides, the CDR3 is TGTGCCAGCAGCGAATTAGCGGGAGGATACAATGAGCAGTTCTTC.

V and J are TRBV30 and TRBJ2-5; 11 bases map to TRBD2. V dropped 2 bases and J dropped 7; count of bases not matched to a gene: 9. CDR3 size: 15 residues. Germline V CDR1 and CDR2: GTSNPN, SVGIG (reference sequence). CDR3 protein: CAWSLAGGPQGTQYF. The CDR3 coding sequence is TGTGCCTGGAGTCTAGCGGGGGGCCCCCAGGGGACCCAGTACTTC. The whole variable domain, filled in from reference TRBV30 and TRBJ2-5, reads SQTIHQWPATLVQPVGSPLSLECTVEGTSNPNLYWYRQAAGRGLQLLFYSVGIGQISSEVPQNLSASRPQDRQFILSSKKLLLSDSGFYLCAWSLAGGPQGTQYFGPGTRLLVL.

The genes are TRBV29-1 and TRBJ2-7; tentatively, D is TRBD1 (6 bases). Trimming took off 5 bases at V and 0 bases at J, with 14 bases between the two ends. The CDR3 has 14 amino acids. CDR1 is SQVTM, CDR2 ANQGSEA, per germline. The CDR3 bases are TGCAGCGTTTTCGACAGGCTCTACTCCTACGAGCAGTACTTC. It yields the protein CSVFDRLYSYEQYF.

The gene calls are TRBV30 and TRBJ2-1; 9 nucleotides line up with TRBD2. The CDR3 runs to 11 residues. Germline lookup yields CDR1 GTSNPN and CDR2 SVGIG (reference sequence). The V and J ends lost 3 bases and 9 bases, in that order; junction bases with no gene match: 0. The CDR3 coding sequence is TGTGCCTGGAGAGCGGGAGGTGAGCAGTTCTTC. This gives the protein CAWRAGGEQFF.

The V call is TRBV27, the J call TRBJ2-1; TRBD1 is a possible D gene (7 bases). Germline V gene sequence: CDR1 MNHEY, CDR2 SMNVEV (reference sequence). The CDR3 is made up of 16 amino acids. Trimming stripped 5 bases from V and 4 bases from J, with 18 bases between. CDR3 protein: CASSLRQGGKYNEQFF. The DNA for the CDR3 is TGTGCCAGCAGTCTTAGACAGGGCGGGAAATACAATGAGCAGTTCTTC.

This clone came up once. The chain is built from TRBV6-1 and TRBJ1-5; 9 bases are a match to TRBD1. J was trimmed by 2 bases and V by 4 bases; bases with no gene match: 15. The CDR3 length is 19 residues. CDR1 is MNHNS and CDR2 is SASEGT in the germline V gene. Written as DNA, the CDR3 is TGTGCCAGCAGTGTAACAGGGACAGGGAATGTCCGCGGCAATCAGCCCCAGCATTTT. This sequence encodes CASSVTGTGNVRGNQPQHF.

The gene calls are TRBV19 and TRBJ2-5, with D possibly being TRBD2 (6 bases). Germline CDR1 LNHDA, CDR2 SQIVND (reference sequence). The CDR3 loop spans 14 amino acids. Deletions cut 5 bases from V and 5 bases from J, with 15 bases between. The CDR3 protein is CASSPRRGPETQYF. DNA for the CDR3: TGTGCCAGTAGTCCCCGGCGGGGCCCGGAGACCCAGTACTTC.

The chain uses TRBV27 and TRBJ2-2; 8 bases are shared with TRBD1. Trimming took 8 bases from V and 4 from J; bases not matched to a gene: 9. This CDR3 has 15 residues. Germline assignment: CDR1 MNHEY and CDR2 SMNVEV (reference sequence). The CDR3 DNA reads TGTGCCAGCTCGTATGGGACAGGTATCACCGGGGAGCTGTTTTTT. This encodes CASSYGTGITGELFF.

The chain carries TRBV7-9 and TRBJ1-1; 7 bases line up with TRBD1. The CDR3 contains 14 residues. With 3 bases clipped from V and 8 bases from J, the junction kept 9 bases outside the gene matches. Germline CDR1 and CDR2: SEHNR and FQNEAQ (reference sequence). The CDR3 nucleotides are TGTGCCAGCAGCTTCACCACCGGGACAGAGGAAGCTTTCTTT. Its translation is CASSFTTGTEEAFF.